The source of this TCR beta chain is a study of metastatic and nonmetastatic thyroid tumors. From germline, CDR1 is MNHNS and CDR2 SASEGT. V shed 6 bases and J 3 bases; nucleotides not matched to a gene: 4. This CDR3 comprises 13 residues. This clone has more than one count but fewer than ten. Possible read error: a much larger clone is one base away. How the authors handled the data: It was from CDR3 differences across clinicopathological groups that a distant-metastasis classifier for papillary thyroid cancer was built. TCRdb ran MiXCR on the PCR reads. What appears here as the V and J calls and clone size reflects TCRdb's work, not the paper's. The sample shows more than 90,000 clones, roughly an eighth of them seen only once. Each patient came to thyroid surgery without any prior treatment (of any kind).

The rearrangement links TRBV6-1 to TRBJ1-1; TRBD1 matches 7 bases. The sample was blood. This clonotype was obtained from a female donor with papillary thyroid cancer or a benign thyroid nodule (not recorded which). Some clones in this sample may be carry-over from other donors' samples. The CDR3 coding sequence is TGTGCCAGCAGAACAGGGGAGGACACTGAAGCTTTCTTT. Its translation is CASRTGEDTEAFF.